Each of the 16 T cell receptor beta chains below was sequenced from the same sample in a study of blood T cell repertoires in COVID-19. Sequenced by immunoSEQ multiplex PCR; TCRdb stores in-frame clones only, minus some. The sample carries more than 60,000 clones, less than 90% recorded once. The material sequenced was peripheral blood. These receptors were collected from a man aged 50-59 years with acute or convalescent COVID-19.

This clone has just a few counts. This chain joins TRBV25-1 and TRBJ1-1, with 9 positions matching TRBD1. CDR1 MGHDK and CDR2 SYGVNS come from the germline V gene. Trimming at V came to 3 bases and at J to 0 bases, leaving 11 bases not matched to a gene. This CDR3 spans 18 amino acids. Here the CDR3 reads CASSEWGQGTGLNTEAFF. In DNA form, the CDR3 reads TGTGCCAGCAGTGAGTGGGGCCAAGGGACAGGGCTGAACACTGAAGCTTTCTTT.

There are a few counts of this clone. The rearrangement links TRBV12-5 to TRBJ1-1; D remains ambiguous. The CDR3 is 13 residues long. Germline loops: CDR1 LGHNT, CDR2 FRNRAP. V lost 3 bases and J 5 bases, leaving 10 bases between the germline ends. This CDR3 reads CASGLEGGTEAFF. For the CDR3, the DNA is TGTGCTAGTGGTTTAGAAGGAGGTACTGAAGCTTTCTTT.

This chain uses TRBV9 with TRBJ2-7, with a possible D match to TRBD2 (5 bases). In germline, CDR1 is SGDLS, CDR2 YYNGEE. The V gene lost 7 bases and the J gene lost 4 bases, with 12 bases spanning the gap. CDR3 length: 12 residues. The CDR3 sequence: CASSGDGYEQYF. CDR3 coding DNA: TGTGCCAGCTCCGGGGATGGGTACGAGCAGTACTTC.

This chain joins TRBV23-1 and TRBJ1-1; 9 bases match TRBD1. TRBV23-1 falls under the ORF class, with uncertain function. After removal of 7 bases from V and 8 bases from J, the junction contained 11 bases not matched to a gene. The CDR3 is 14 amino acids. CDR3 protein: CASKQPGQGLEAFF. The CDR3 coding sequence is TGCGCCAGCAAGCAACCGGGACAGGGACTAGAAGCTTTCTTT.

The genes are TRBV27 and TRBJ1-5; 8 bases map to TRBD1. The CDR3 consists of 14 residues. CDR1 is MNHEY and CDR2 is SMNVEV in the germline V gene (reference sequence). V shed 6 bases and J 6 bases; nucleotides not matched to a gene: 7. CDR3 bases: TGTGCCAGCAGCCAACAGGGGGGCGGTCAGCCCCAGCATTTT. This sequence encodes CASSQQGGGQPQHF.

This clone was observed once. The chain links TRBV4-3 to TRBJ2-2; D not resolved. The V end was cut by 0 bases, the J end by 7 bases, with 6 bases between. Germline V gives CDR1 LGHNA, CDR2 YSLEER. This CDR3 contains 13 residues. CDR3 bases: TGCGCCAGCAGCCAAGATGCGATCGGGGAGCTGTTTTTT. Amino acid sequence: CASSQDAIGELFF.

This clone showed up just a few times. This chain uses TRBV11-3 with TRBJ1-2; 8 bases map to TRBD1. The trim removed 5 bases at V and 2 bases at J, leaving 10 bases unmatched. Germline CDR1 and CDR2: SGHNT and YENEEA. This CDR3 contains 16 residues. The CDR3 spells CASSHLNWTGNYGYTF. The DNA for the CDR3 is TGTGCCAGCAGCCATTTAAATTGGACAGGGAACTATGGCTACACCTTC. Drawing the rest from reference TRBV11-3 and TRBJ1-2, the complete variable domain is EAGVVQSPRYKIIEKKQPVAFWCNPISGHNTLYWYLQNLGQGPELLIRYENEEAVDDSQLPKDRFSAERLKGVDSTLKIQPAELGDSAVYLCASSHLNWTGNYGYTFGSGTRLTVV.

This chain connects TRBV9 to TRBJ2-3, with D tentatively TRBD2 (6 bases). In germline, CDR1 is SGDLS, CDR2 YYNGEE. The CDR3 has 15 residues. Trimming left V 6 bases short and J 0 bases short, with 14 bases between. CDR3 sequence reads: CASTSGGGSTDTQYF. In nucleotides, the CDR3 is TGTGCCAGCACCTCTGGCGGAGGGAGCACAGATACGCAGTATTTT. The full variable domain, in which reference TRBV9 and TRBJ2-3 provide the parts outside the CDR3, is DSGVTQTPKHLITATGQRVTLRCSPRSGDLSVYWYQQSLDQGLQFLIQYYNGEERAKGNILERFSAQQFPDLHSELNLSSLELGDSALYFCASTSGGGSTDTQYFGPGTRLTVL.

CDR3 nucleotide sequence: TGTGCCAGCAGCTTAGCAGGGGCAATGAACACTGAAGCTTTCTTT. Its translation: CASSLAGAMNTEAFF. This rearrangement joins TRBV7-9 to TRBJ1-1, with D possibly matching TRBD1 (5 bases). V lost 0 bases and J lost 0, with 8 bases in between. Looked up from germline, CDR1 is SEHNR and CDR2 is FQNEAQ (reference sequence). The CDR3 is 15 amino acids.

The rearrangement links TRBV9 to TRBJ2-3; 10 bases agree with TRBD2. From germline, CDR1 is SGDLS and CDR2 YYNGEE. Unmatched junction bases numbered 2, after V lost 3 bases and J lost 1 base. The CDR3 length is 15 residues. The CDR3 is CASSASGGGTDTQYF. The CDR3 DNA sequence: TGTGCCAGCAGCGCAAGCGGGGGGGGCACAGATACGCAGTATTTT.

This clone was seen once. V is TRBV4-2 and J is TRBJ2-7, with 7 bases aligning to TRBD2. The CDR3 has 15 residues. J was trimmed by 2 bases and V by 1 base; bases with no gene match: 5. Germline V gene lookup returns CDR1 LGHNA and CDR2 YNFKEQ. The CDR3 DNA sequence: TGTGCCAGCAGCCAAGTAGAGCGGGGCACCTACGAGCAGTACTTC. Its translation: CASSQVERGTYEQYF.

The chain couples TRBV21-1 to TRBJ1-2; the listed D gene, TRBD1, was not tested against the DNA. TRBV21-1 corresponds to a pseudogene. The CDR3 has 16 residues. The chain's CDR3 is CAITQTSADSNYGYTF. The CDR3 nucleotides are TGTGCCATCACCCAAACTTCCGCCGACAGTAACTATGGCTACACCTTC.

The rearrangement uses TRBV5-1 and TRBJ2-2, with D hard to call. Germline V lookup: CDR1 SGHRS, CDR2 YFSETQ. The CDR3 covers 15 residues. Trimming stripped 2 bases from V and 0 bases from J, with 8 bases between. CDR3 sequence: CASSFRSANTGELFF. In DNA form, the CDR3 reads TGCGCCAGCAGCTTTCGGTCTGCGAACACCGGGGAGCTGTTTTTT.

The chain couples TRBV29-1 to TRBJ1-2; the D is unclear. Germline-derived CDR1 and CDR2 are SQVTM and ANQGSEA. The V gene lost 3 bases and the J gene lost 4 bases, with 15 bases spanning the gap. The CDR3 contains 14 residues. Here the CDR3 DNA reads TGCAGCGTTGAGCCCCCCGGGGAGGGCTATGGCTACACCTTC. Protein: CSVEPPGEGYGYTF.

This chain connects TRBV12-3 or TRBV12-4 to TRBJ2-1, with TRBD2 matching 8 bases. CDR3 length equals 12 residues. V lost 7 bases and J lost 10; bases outside the gene matches: 6. Here the CDR3 DNA reads TGTGCCAGCAAAGCGGGAGCACGGGAGCAGTTCTTC. This codes for CASKAGAREQFF.

The J gene is TRBJ1-6, the V gene TRBV4-3; no clear D gene. The CDR3 covers 16 residues. Trimming stripped 1 base from V and 1 base from J, with 8 bases between. Germline assignment: CDR1 LGHNA and CDR2 YSLEER. Written as DNA, the CDR3 is TGCGCCAGCAGCCAAGCTGAGGGATCCTATAATTCACCCCTCCACTTT. This codes for CASSQAEGSYNSPLHF.